This TCR beta chain was sequenced for a study of cytomegalovirus exposure and HLA in healthy donors (dated by TCRdb to the late 2010s). As for the study more broadly: In an earlier analysis of 450 to 750 of the donors, approximately 300 Gb of sequence data and approximately 120 million unique TCR beta sequences from about 179 million T cells were reported. An early release that covered roughly 600 HLA-typed donors contained approximately 300 gigabases of sequencing data and around 80 million unique TCR sequences. Of the roughly 400 genotyped donors, around 81% fell in the genetic ancestry cluster associated with self-reported Caucasian donors. The study aimed to test whether signatures of past pathogen exposure could be identified by cataloging public T cell receptors. The T cell repertoires of 700 or so subjects were profiled by immunosequencing and related to cytomegalovirus serostatus. A separate validation cohort of 100 to 150 different subjects was used in addition to the 666-subject first cohort. The study combined high-throughput TCR immunosequencing, statistical association of individual TCRs with disease status, and machine learning to predict cytomegalovirus infection status. In a later analysis, previously published TCR beta repertoires from 550 to 750 donors were re-analyzed and high-resolution HLA genotyping was added so that TCR occurrence patterns could be studied. The later analysis used no new phenotypic data to find candidate immune exposures, relying instead on TCR beta sequences and their occurrence across donors. An earlier analysis of around 580 of the donors used high-throughput TCR beta sequencing to judge whether each TCR beta V gene segment behaved as functional or pseudogenic. Donor age, sex, ethnicity and CMV serostatus were compiled together with the repertoire data. A later genetic analysis used genome-wide SNP genotypes for about three fifths of the roughly 700 donors, treating that subset as a discovery cohort. Every repertoire in the discovery cohort had been generated on one and the same sequencing platform. HLA typing covered class I and class II loci at four-digit resolution. The number of donors typed differed by locus, with 629-630 for A, B, C, DRB1 and DQB1, 522 for DQA1, under 610 for DPA1, and around 430 for DPB1. Roughly 5 DR-DQ haplotypes were handled as single units for association and clustering, since linkage in the cohort was strong. Across 398 genotyped donors of the cohort, an average of 235,054 unique TCR beta nucleotide sequences per donor were sequenced, and roughly 17% of those sequences were non-productive.

Overall study outcomes, separate from this receptor: Correlated functional status among segregating V segments might be attributable to linkage disequilibrium, but an unknown experimental factor could not be ruled out. Some IMGT-functional V segments, including TRBV6-2 and TRBV6-3, could not be distinguished by the 87-base-pair reads and were therefore excluded. Sequencing depth was assumed to be roughly uniform across donors in the presence/absence analyses, though that assumption may not hold. A cluster of highly shared sequence variants was judged likely to represent a technical artifact of the sequencing pipeline. When HLA alleles, especially DR and DQ, strongly co-occurred, TCR associations were difficult to assign to individual alleles. In a later genetic analysis, a missense DCLRE1C variant was associated with V-gene and J-gene trimming of TCR beta chains, and the association was replicated in an independent cohort. Across donors, most TCR sequences were observed very rarely, whereas some public TCRs were present in many individuals. In an earlier analysis of around 600 of the donors, most TCR beta V segments were observed in productive rearrangements about 90% or about 30% of the time, broadly matching IMGT annotations. Several of the top co-occurrence clusters appeared to be linked to parvovirus B19, influenza, CMV and Epstein-Barr virus, according to a later analysis. In a later analysis, most CMV-associated TCR beta chains were found to appear HLA-restricted, with HLA associations seemingly driven largely by CMV exposure. In the study, approximately 160 TCR beta chains were listed as associated with cytomegalovirus. According to the authors, the approach could potentially be generalized to other disease states and immunological phenotypes. The earlier analysis of some 560 of the donors excluded some 16 rarely observed V segments, including chromosome 9 orphons, because counts were too low. According to a later genetic analysis, donors in an Asian-associated ancestry cluster had fewer N-insertions in productive TCRs than the approximately 630-donor mean. A few of the identified cytomegalovirus-associated TCR beta chains were confirmed in vitro to be specific for cytomegalovirus antigens. CMV serostatus was the only immune exposure information available for the cohort. Because HLA typing was missing for some donors at each locus, association tests included only the typed subset. According to a later analysis, TCR association rates differed among HLA loci, with DRB1 alleles showing the most associated TCRs and HLA-C alleles showing the fewest. A later analysis associated some 17,000 TCR beta sequences with specific HLA alleles at a false discovery rate of 0.05. In a later analysis, HLA-associated TCR beta chains were found to be more clonally expanded and to have lower generation probabilities than equally common non-associated chains. The cohort was sequenced for TCR beta chains only, and without alpha or paired-chain data the features that could be detected were limited. The classifier was reported to diagnose cytomegalovirus status with high specificity and sensitivity in both the original and validation cohorts. A further reported finding was that TCR beta sequences accurately predicted the HLA-A and HLA-B alleles for most subjects in the first cohort.

From V the trimming removes 0 bases and from J it removes 2 bases, while the gene matches leave 3 bases of the junction unaccounted for. According to the germline V gene, CDR1 reads KGHSH and CDR2 reads LQKENI. From cysteine to phenylalanine, the CDR3 is 17 amino acids long. Kept here is only the CDR3 DNA, which spans 51 bases and is read in frame from base 1. The library was obtained by the immunoSEQ multiplex PCR assay. The multiplex PCR relied on a mix of 60 forward primers for TCR Vbeta segments and 13 reverse primers for TCR Jbeta segments. The CDR3 region of rearranged TCR beta genes was amplified from genomic DNA with a multiplex PCR assay. On the Illumina HiSeq System, the amplified TCR beta libraries were sequenced as 87-base-pair reads. Per the source publication's procedure: In a later analysis, some 80 million unique TCR beta chains were counted across the approximately 640 repertoires, and roughly 11 million of these chains were shared by at least two donors. A nearest-neighbor algorithm error-corrected the raw reads and collapsed the reads into unique sequences, merging closely related sequences to remove PCR and sequencing errors. CDR3 sequences were aligned to IMGT reference sequences to assign V, D and J gene segments. For a sequence to be retained, a match of at least six nucleotides to both a V gene segment and a J gene segment was required. A rearrangement counted as productive if the CDR3 had no stop codons and remained in frame with V and J, and every other rearrangement counted as non-productive. Following IMGT convention, CDR3 was defined as the stretch from the second conserved V-encoded cysteine to the conserved J-encoded phenylalanine. The earlier analysis of some 600 of the donors excluded sequences that lacked an unambiguous match to a single V gene segment. In an earlier analysis of some 590 of the donors, a V segment was called functional when productive rearrangements were above 56.7%, and segregating when the standard deviation between donors exceeded 5%. A statistical classification framework was built to diagnose cytomegalovirus status from the catalog of TCR beta chain sequences. In a later analysis, TCR nucleotide sequences were compared against IMGT/GENE-DB human TR gene sequences so that V and J genes could be assigned. Using the TCRdist pipeline, a later analysis assigned CDR3 sequences along with most-parsimonious VDJ recombination scenarios. In a later analysis, every TCR beta chain was defined by the combination of its CDR3 amino acid sequence and its V-gene family, and reads without a unique V-gene family were dropped. To address suspected cross-contamination and a sequencing artifact, a later analysis removed 550 to 750 highly shared, low-generation-probability nucleotide sequences. In a later analysis, a clonal expansion index was calculated for each public chain from normalized within-repertoire ranks of inferred template counts. A later analysis computed generation probabilities with a VDJ recombination model fitted to out-of-frame rearrangements, and checked the results against IGoR. A later analysis scored TCR-TCR, TCR-HLA and TCR-CMV co-occurrence with hypergeometric tests, applying a repertoire-size bias correction to TCR pairs. A later analysis estimated false discovery rates by permuting HLA or CMV assignments 20 times. In a later analysis, co-occurring TCRs were grouped with DBSCAN, and TCRdist sequence similarity was added when clustering was performed within HLA-allele-positive subsets. Repertoires with fewer than 30,000 or more than 120,000 public chains were left out of co-occurrence clustering, as were a handful of repertoires with anomalous nucleotide sharing. Here the immuneACCESS table is served through TCRdb, limited to in-frame sequences with V and J called. Missing clones are a known gap in these copies; in checked studies unresolved V genes cover under half, and the rest lacks a known reason. The D gene and trimming were derived from the DNA, and the V and J assignments and clone size from that table. The sample table lists 150,000 to 200,000 clones, roughly 77% of them with a count of one. 7.7% of the sample rests with the top ten.

As to this clone: Its antigen is not yet known. Base qualities are not recorded, but no much larger clone differs from it by a single base.

The cohort consisted of approximately 670 healthy bone marrow donors. At the time of sampling, every cohort member was nominally healthy, though immune exposures that went unrecorded were likely present. The donor was CMV seropositive and was included in the group of 289 seropositive cohort members. A peripheral blood sample was collected from each donor, and TCR beta sequencing was performed on peripheral blood mononuclear cells. Genomic DNA was extracted from the blood cell samples with the Qiagen DNeasy Blood Extraction Kit. The sequencing sample was made of PBMCs. The clonotype originates from a woman aged 40 to 50 in good health and CMV-seropositive. Here the chain combines TRBV18 and TRBJ2-7; TRBD2 fits 14 bases in the junction. This receptor has the CDR3 CASSPPTSGRVTYEQYF. The sequenced DNA is TGTGCCAGCTCACCACCGACTAGCGGGAGGGTTACCTACGAGCAGTACTTC.